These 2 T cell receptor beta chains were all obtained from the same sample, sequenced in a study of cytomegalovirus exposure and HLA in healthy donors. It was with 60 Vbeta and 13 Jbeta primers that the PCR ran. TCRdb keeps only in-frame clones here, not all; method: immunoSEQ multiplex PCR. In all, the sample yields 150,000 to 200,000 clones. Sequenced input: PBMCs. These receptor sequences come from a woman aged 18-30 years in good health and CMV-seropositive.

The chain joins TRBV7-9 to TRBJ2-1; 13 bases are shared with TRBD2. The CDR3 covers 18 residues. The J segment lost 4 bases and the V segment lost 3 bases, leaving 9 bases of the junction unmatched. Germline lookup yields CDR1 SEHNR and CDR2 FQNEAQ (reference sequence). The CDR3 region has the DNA TGTGCCAGCAGCTTCCTAGGACTAGCGGGAGCAATATACAATGAGCAGTTCTTC. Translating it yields CASSFLGLAGAIYNEQFF. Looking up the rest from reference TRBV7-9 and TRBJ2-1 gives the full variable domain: DTGVSQNPRHKITKRGQNVTFRCDPISEHNRLYWYRQTLGQGPEFLTYFQNEAQLEKSRLLSDRFSAERPKGSFSTLEIQRTEQGDSAMYLCASSFLGLAGAIYNEQFFGPGTRLTVL.

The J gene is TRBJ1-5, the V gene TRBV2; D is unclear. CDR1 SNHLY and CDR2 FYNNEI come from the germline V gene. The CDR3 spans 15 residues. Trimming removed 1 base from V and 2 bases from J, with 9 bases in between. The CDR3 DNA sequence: TGTGCCAGCAGTGAAGGTCTACGGGGCAATCAGCCCCAGCATTTT. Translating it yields CASSEGLRGNQPQHF.